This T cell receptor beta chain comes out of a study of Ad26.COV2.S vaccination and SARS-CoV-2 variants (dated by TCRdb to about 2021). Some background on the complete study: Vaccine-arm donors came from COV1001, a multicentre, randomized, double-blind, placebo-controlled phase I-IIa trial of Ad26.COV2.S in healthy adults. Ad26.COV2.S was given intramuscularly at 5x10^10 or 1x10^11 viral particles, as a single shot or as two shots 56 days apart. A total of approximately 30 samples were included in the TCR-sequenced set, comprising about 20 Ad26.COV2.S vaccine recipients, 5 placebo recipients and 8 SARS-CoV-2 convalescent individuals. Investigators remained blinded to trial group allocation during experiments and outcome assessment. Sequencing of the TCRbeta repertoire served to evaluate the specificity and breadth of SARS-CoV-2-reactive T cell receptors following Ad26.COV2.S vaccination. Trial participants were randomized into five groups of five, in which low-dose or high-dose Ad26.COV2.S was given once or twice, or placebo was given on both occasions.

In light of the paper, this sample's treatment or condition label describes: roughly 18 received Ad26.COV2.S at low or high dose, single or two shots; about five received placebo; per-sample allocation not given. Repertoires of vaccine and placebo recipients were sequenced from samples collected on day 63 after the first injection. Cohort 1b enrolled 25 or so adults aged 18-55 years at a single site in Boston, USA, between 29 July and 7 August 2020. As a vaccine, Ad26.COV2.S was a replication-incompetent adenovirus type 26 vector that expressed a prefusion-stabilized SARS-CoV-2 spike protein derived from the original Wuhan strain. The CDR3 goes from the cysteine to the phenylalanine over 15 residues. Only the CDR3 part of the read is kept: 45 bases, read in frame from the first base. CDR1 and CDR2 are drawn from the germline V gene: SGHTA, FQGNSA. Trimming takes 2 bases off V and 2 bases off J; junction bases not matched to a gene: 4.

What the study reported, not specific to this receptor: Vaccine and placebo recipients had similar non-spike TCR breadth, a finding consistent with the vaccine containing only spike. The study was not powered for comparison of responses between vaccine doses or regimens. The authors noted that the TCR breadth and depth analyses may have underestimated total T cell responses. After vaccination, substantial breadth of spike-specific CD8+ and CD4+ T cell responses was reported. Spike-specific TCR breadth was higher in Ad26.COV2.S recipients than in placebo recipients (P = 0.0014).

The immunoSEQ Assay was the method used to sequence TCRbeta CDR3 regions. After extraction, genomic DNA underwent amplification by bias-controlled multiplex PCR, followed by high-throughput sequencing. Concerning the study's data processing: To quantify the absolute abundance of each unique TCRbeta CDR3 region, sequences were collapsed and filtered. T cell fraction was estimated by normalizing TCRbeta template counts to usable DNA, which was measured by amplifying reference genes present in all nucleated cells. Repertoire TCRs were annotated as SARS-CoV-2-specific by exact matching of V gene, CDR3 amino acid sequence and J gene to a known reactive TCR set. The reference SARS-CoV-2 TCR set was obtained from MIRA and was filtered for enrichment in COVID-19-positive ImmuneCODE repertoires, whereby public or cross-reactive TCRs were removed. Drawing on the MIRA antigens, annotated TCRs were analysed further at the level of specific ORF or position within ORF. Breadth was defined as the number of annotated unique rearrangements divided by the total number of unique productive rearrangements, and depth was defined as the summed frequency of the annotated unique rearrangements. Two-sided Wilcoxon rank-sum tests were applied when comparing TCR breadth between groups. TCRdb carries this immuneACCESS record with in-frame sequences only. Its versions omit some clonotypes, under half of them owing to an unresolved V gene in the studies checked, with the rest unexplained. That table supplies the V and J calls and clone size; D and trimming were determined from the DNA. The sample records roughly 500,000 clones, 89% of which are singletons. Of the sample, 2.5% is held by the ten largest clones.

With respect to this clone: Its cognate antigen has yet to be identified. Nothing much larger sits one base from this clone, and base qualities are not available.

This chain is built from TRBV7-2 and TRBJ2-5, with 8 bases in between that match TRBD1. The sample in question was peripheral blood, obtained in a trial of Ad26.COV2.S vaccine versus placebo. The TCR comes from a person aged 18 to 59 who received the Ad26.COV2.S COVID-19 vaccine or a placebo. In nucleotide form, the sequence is TGTGCCAGCAGCTTATTCTGGACAGGGCAAGAGACCCAGTACTTC. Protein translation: CASSLFWTGQETQYF. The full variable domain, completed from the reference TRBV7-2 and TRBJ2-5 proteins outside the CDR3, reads GAGVSQSPSNKVTEKGKDVELRCDPISGHTALYWYRQSLGQGLEFLIYFQGNSAPDKSGLPSDRFSAERTGGSVSTLTIQRTQQEDSAVYLCASSLFWTGQETQYFGPGTRLLVL.